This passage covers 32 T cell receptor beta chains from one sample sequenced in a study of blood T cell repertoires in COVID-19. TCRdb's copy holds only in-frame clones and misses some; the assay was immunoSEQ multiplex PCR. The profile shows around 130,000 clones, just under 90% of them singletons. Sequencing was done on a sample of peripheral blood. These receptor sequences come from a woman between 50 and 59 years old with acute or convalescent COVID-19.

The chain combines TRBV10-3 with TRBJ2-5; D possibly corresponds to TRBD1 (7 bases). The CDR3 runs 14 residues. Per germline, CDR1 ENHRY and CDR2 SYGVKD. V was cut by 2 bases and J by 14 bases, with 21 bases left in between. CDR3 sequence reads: CAISEPRDSLLTYF. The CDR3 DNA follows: TGTGCCATCAGTGAGCCGCGGGACAGTTTGCTTACCTACTTC.

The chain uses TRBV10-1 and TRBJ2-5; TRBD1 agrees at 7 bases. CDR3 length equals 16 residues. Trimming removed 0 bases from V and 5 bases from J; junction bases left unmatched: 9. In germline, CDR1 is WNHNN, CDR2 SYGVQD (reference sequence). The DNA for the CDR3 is TGCGCCAGCAGTGAGTCTGGGTCGAGGGGGCTTGAGACCCAGTACTTC. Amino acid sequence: CASSESGSRGLETQYF.

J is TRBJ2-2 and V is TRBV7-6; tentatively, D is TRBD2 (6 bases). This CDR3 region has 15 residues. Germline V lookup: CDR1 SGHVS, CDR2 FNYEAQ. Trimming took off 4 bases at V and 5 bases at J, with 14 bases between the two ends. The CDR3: CASSSYGAGTGELFF. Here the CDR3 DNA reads TGTGCCAGCAGCTCCTACGGTGCGGGAACCGGGGAGCTGTTTTTT.

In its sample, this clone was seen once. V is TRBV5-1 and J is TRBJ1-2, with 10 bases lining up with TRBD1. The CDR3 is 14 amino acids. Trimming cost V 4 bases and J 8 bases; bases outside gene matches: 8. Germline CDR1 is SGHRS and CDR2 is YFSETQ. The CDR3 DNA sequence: TGCGCCAGCAGCCCGACAGGGGGCGAGCAGGGCTACACCTTC. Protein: CASSPTGGEQGYTF.

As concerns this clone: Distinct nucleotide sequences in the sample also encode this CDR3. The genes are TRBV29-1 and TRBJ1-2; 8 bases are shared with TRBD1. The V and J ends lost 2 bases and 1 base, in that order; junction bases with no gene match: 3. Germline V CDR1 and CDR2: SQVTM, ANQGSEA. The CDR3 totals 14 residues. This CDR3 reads CSVERGQGNYGYTF. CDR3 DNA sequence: TGCAGCGTTGAAAGAGGACAGGGTAACTATGGCTACACCTTC.

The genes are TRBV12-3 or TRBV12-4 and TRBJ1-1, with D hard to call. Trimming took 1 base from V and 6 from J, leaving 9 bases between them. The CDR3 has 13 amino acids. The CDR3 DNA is TGTGCCAGCAGTTTAGGGGCTCGCGCTGAAGCTTTCTTT. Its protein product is CASSLGARAEAFF.

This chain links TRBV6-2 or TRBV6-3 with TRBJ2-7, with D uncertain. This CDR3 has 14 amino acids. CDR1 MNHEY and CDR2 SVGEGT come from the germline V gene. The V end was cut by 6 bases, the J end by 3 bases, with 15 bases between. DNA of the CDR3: TGTGCCAGCAGCTCCCCGCGAACCCTCTACGAGCAGTACTTC. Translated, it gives CASSSPRTLYEQYF.

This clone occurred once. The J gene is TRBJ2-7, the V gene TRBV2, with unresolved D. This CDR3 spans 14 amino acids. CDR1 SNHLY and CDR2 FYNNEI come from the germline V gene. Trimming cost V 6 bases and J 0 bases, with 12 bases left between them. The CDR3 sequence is CASRYSPSSYEQYF. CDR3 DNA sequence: TGTGCCAGCAGATACAGCCCGAGCTCCTACGAGCAGTACTTC.

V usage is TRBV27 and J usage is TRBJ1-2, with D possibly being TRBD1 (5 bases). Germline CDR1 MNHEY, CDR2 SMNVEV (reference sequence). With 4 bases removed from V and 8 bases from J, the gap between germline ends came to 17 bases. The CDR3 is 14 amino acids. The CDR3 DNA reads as TGTGCCAGCAGTTGGAGGGACTCCTCGGAAGGCTACACCTTC. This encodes CASSWRDSSEGYTF.

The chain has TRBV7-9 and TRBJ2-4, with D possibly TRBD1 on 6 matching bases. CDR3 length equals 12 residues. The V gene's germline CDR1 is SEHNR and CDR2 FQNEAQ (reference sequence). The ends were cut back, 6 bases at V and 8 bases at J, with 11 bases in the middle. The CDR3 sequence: CASRWTVDIQYF. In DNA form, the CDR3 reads TGTGCCAGCAGATGGACAGTGGACATTCAGTACTTC.

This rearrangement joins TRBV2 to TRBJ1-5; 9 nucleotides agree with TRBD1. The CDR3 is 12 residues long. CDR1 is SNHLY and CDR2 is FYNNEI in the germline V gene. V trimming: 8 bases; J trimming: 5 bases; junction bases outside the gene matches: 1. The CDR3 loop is CASWDRDQPQHF. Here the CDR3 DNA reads TGTGCCAGCTGGGACAGGGATCAGCCCCAGCATTTT.

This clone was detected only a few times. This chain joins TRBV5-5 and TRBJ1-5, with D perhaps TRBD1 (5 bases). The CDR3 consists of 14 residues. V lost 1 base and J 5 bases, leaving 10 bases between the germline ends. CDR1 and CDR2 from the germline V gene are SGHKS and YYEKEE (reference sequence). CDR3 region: CASSLFGADQPQHF. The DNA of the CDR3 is TGTGCCAGCAGCTTGTTTGGGGCCGATCAGCCCCAGCATTTT.

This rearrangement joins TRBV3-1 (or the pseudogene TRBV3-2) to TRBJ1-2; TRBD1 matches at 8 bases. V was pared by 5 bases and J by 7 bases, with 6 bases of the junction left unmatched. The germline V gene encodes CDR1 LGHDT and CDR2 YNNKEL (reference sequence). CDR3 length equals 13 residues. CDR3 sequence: CASSFQGAAGYTF. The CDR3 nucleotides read TGTGCCAGCAGCTTCCAGGGGGCGGCTGGCTACACCTTC.

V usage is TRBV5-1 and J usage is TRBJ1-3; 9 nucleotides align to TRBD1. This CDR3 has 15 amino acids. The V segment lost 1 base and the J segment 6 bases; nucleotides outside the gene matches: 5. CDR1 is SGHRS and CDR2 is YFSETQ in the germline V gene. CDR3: CASSLSWTGENTIYF. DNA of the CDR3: TGCGCCAGCAGCTTGAGTTGGACAGGGGAAAACACCATATATTTT.

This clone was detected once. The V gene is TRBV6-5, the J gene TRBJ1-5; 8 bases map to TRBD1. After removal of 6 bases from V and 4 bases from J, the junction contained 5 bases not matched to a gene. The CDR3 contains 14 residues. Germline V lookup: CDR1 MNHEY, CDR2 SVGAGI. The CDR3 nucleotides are TGTGCCAGCAGCTCCGACAGGGGTAATCAGCCCCAGCATTTT. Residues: CASSSDRGNQPQHF.

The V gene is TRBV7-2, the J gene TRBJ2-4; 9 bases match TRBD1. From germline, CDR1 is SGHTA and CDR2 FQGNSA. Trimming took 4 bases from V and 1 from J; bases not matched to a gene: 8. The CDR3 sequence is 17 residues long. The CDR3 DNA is TGTGCCAGCAGCTCCTCCGGACAGGGGAAGGCCAAAAACATTCAGTACTTC. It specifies CASSSSGQGKAKNIQYF.

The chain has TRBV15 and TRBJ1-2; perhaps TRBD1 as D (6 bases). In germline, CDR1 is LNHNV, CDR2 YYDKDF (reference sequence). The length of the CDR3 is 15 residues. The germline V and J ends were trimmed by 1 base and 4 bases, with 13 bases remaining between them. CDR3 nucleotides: TGTGCCACCAGCAGAGCCCGGGAGGACAGCTATGGCTACACCTTC. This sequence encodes CATSRAREDSYGYTF.

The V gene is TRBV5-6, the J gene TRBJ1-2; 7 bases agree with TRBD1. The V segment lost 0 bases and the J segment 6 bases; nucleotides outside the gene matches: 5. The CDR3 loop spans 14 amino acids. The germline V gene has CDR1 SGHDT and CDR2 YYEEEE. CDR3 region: CASSLGRTGDGYTF. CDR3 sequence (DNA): TGTGCCAGCAGCTTGGGACGGACAGGTGATGGCTACACCTTC.

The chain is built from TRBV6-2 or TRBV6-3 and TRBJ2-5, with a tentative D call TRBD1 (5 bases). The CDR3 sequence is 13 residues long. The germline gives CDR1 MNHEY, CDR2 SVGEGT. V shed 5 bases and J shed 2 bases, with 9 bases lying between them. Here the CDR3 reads CASSQQGQETQYF. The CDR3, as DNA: TGTGCCAGCAGTCAGCAGGGTCAAGAGACCCAGTACTTC.

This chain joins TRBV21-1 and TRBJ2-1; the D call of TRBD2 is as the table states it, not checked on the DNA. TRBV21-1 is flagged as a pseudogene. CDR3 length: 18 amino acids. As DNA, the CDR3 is TGTGCCAGCATAGGTCTCCGATGGGCGGGTGGATTATACAATGAGCAGTTCTTC. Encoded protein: CASIGLRWAGGLYNEQFF.

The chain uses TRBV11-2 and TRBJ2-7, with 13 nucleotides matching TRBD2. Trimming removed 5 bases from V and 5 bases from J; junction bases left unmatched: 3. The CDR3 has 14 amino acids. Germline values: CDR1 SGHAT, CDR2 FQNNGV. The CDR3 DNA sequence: TGTGCCAGCAGCGTACTAGCGGGAGGGCACGAGCAGTACTTC. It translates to CASSVLAGGHEQYF.

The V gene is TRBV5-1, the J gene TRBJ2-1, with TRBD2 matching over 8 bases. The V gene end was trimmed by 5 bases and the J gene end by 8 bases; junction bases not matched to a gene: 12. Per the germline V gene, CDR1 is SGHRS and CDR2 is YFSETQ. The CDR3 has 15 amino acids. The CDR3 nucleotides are TGCGCCAGCAGAGAGAGCGGGGGAGCATGGGATGAGCAGTTCTTC. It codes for CASRESGGAWDEQFF.

DNA for the CDR3: TGTGCCAGCAGCTACCGACTAGCGGGGGGTAATGAGCAGTTCTTC. Protein: CASSYRLAGGNEQFF. V gene TRBV7-2 combines with J gene TRBJ2-1, with 13 bases that match TRBD2. V lost 4 bases and J lost 7; bases outside the gene matches: 4. The germline V gene encodes CDR1 SGHTA and CDR2 FQGNSA. The CDR3 length is 15 residues. Variable domain in full (rest from reference TRBV7-2 and TRBJ2-1): GAGVSQSPSNKVTEKGKDVELRCDPISGHTALYWYRQSLGQGLEFLIYFQGNSAPDKSGLPSDRFSAERTGGSVSTLTIQRTQQEDSAVYLCASSYRLAGGNEQFFGPGTRLTVL.

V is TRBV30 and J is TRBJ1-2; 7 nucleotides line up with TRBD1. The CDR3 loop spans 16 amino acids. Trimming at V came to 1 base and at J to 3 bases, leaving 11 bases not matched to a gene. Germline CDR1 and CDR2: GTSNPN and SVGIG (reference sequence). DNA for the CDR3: TGTGCCTGGAGTGGACCCCAGGGGGGCCTTTACTATGGCTACACCTTC. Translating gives CAWSGPQGGLYYGYTF.

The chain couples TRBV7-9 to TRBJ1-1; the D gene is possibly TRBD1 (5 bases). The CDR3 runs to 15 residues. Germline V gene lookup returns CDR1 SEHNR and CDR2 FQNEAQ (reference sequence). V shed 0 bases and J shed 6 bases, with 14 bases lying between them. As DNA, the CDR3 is TGTGCCAGCAGCTTAGCTGGAGCCCCCAGGGCTGAAGCTTTCTTT. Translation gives CASSLAGAPRAEAFF.

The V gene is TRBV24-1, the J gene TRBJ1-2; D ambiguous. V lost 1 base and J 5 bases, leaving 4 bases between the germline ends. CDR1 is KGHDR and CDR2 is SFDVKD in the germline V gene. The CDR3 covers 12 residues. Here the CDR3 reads CATSDFSYGYTF. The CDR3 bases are TGTGCCACCAGTGATTTCAGTTATGGCTACACCTTC.

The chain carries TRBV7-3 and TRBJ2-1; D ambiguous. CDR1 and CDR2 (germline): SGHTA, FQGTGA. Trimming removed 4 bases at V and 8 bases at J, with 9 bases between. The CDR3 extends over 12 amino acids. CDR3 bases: TGTGCCAGCAGCTCACTTGCCCATGAGCAGTTCTTC. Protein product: CASSSLAHEQFF.

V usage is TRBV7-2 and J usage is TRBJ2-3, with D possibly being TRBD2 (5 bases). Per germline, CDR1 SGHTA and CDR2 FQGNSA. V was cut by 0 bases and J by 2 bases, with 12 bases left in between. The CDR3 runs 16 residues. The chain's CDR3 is CASSLAVALDTDTQYF. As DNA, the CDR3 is TGTGCCAGCAGCTTAGCGGTAGCGTTGGACACAGATACGCAGTATTTT.

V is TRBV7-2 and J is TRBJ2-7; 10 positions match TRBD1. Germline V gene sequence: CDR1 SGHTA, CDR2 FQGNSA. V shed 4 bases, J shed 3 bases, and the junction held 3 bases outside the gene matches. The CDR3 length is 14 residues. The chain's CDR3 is CASSSTGGIYEQYF. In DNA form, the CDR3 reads TGTGCCAGCAGCTCGACAGGGGGCATCTACGAGCAGTACTTC.

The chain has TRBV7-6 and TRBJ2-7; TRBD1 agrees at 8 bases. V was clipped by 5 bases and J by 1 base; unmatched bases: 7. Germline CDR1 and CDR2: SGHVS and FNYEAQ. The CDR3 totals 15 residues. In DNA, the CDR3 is TGTGCCAGCAGCCCGGACAGGGAGGCTTCCTACGAGCAGTACTTC. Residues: CASSPDREASYEQYF.

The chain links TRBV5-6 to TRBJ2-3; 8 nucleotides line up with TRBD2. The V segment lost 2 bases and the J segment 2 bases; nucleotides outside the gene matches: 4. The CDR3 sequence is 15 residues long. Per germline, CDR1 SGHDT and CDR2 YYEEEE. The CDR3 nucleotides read TGTGCCAGCAGCTTAGCGGGGGCTATCACAGATACGCAGTATTTT. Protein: CASSLAGAITDTQYF. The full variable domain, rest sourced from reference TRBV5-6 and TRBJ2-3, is DAGVTQSPTHLIKTRGQQVTLRCSPKSGHDTVSWYQQALGQGPQFIFQYYEEEERQRGNFPDRFSGHQFPNYSSELNVNALLLGDSALYLCASSLAGAITDTQYFGPGTRLTVL.

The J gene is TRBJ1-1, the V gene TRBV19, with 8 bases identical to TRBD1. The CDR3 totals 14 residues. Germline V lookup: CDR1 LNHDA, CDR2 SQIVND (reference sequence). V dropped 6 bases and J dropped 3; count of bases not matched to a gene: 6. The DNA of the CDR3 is TGTGCCAGTAGAGGACAGGGTTGGGACACTGAAGCTTTCTTT. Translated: CASRGQGWDTEAFF.